Each of the 20 T cell receptor beta chains below was sequenced from the same sample in a study of T cells in Graves' hyperthyroidism and ophthalmopathy. TCR beta CDR3 sequences were amplified from RNA transcripts. TCR CDR3 underwent first-round RT-PCR with the HTBI primer set. TCRdb reanalysed the multiplex PCR reads using MiXCR and keeps one entry per CDR3 protein. This sample has around 690,000 distinct CDR3 sequences, with 17% found just once. Material for sequencing was blood. The origin of the receptors is a man between 45 and 60 years old with Graves' hyperthyroidism.

This clonotype was seen ten or more times. This sequence joins TRBV28 and TRBJ2-7; TRBD1 might be the D (8 bases). The V gene lost 3 bases and the J gene lost 7 bases, with 16 bases spanning the gap. From germline, CDR1 is MDHEN and CDR2 SYDVKM. This CDR3 contains 14 residues. The CDR3: CASSLEYRGGEQYF. In nucleotides, the CDR3 is TGTGCCAGCAGTTTGGAATACAGGGGGGGAGAGCAGTACTTC.

This clonotype has more than one count but fewer than ten. The rearrangement joins TRBV20-1 to TRBJ2-5; 12 bases fit TRBD2. The CDR3 runs 18 residues. After removal of 5 bases from V and 5 bases from J, the junction contained 18 bases not matched to a gene. Germline lookup yields CDR1 DFQATT and CDR2 SNEGSKA (reference sequence). The CDR3 spells CSAPFTLLAGGPGETQYF. In nucleotides, the CDR3 is TGCAGTGCTCCATTCACGCTACTAGCGGGAGGCCCCGGGGAGACCCAGTACTTC.

The V and J genes are TRBV28 and TRBJ2-1, with D perhaps given as TRBD1 or TRBD2 (5 bases each). Germline lookup yields CDR1 MDHEN and CDR2 SYDVKM. V was clipped by 6 bases and J by 8 bases, with 14 bases between them. CDR3 size: 13 residues. The CDR3 spells CASRHYMGDEQFF. In DNA form, the CDR3 reads TGTGCCAGCAGGCATTATATGGGGGATGAGCAGTTCTTC.

This clonotype was seen only a few times. The chain joins TRBV5-1 to TRBJ2-5; unclear D gene. This CDR3 comprises 15 residues. Germline values: CDR1 SGHRS, CDR2 YFSETQ. V was pared by 4 bases and J by 2 bases, with 15 bases between. The chain's CDR3 is CASSGYSSAQETQYF. The CDR3 nucleotides are TGCGCCAGCAGCGGTTACTCAAGTGCACAAGAGACCCAGTACTTC.

This clonotype was observed at least ten times. This chain connects TRBV2 to TRBJ1-1; 7 nucleotides agree with TRBD1. J gave up 1 base and V 7 bases, and 3 bases lay outside the gene matches. Germline CDR1 is SNHLY and CDR2 is FYNNEI. The length of the CDR3 is 13 residues. In DNA form, the CDR3 reads TGTGCCAGCACGCAGGGGGGGAACACTGAAGCTTTCTTT. Translation gives CASTQGGNTEAFF.

This clonotype came up many times. Written as DNA, the CDR3 is TGTGCCAGCAGGATAGAAGGGGCGAGCACTGAAGCTTTCTTT. It is translated as CASRIEGASTEAFF. The chain is built from TRBV2 and TRBJ1-1; perhaps TRBD1 as D (5 bases). V gave up 6 bases and J gave up 4 bases, with 15 bases separating them. This CDR3 spans 14 amino acids. Germline lookup yields CDR1 SNHLY and CDR2 FYNNEI.

Ten or more counts support this clonotype. This chain connects TRBV28 to TRBJ1-1; no clear D gene. Germline V CDR1 and CDR2: MDHEN, SYDVKM. This CDR3 has 14 residues. V was shortened by 6 bases and J by 0 bases, with 11 bases between the two germline ends. Here the CDR3 DNA reads TGTGCCAGCAGCTCAAGGGCGCTGAACACTGAAGCTTTCTTT. Protein: CASSSRALNTEAFF.

The V and J genes are TRBV18 and TRBJ2-7; TRBD1 agrees at 9 bases. In germline, CDR1 is KGHSH, CDR2 LQKENI. The CDR3 consists of 15 residues. V lost 4 bases, J lost 5 bases, and 9 bases stayed unmatched. In DNA form, the CDR3 reads TGTGCCAGCTCACACCCGGGACAGGGCTTCGACGAGCAGTACTTC. Residues: CASSHPGQGFDEQYF.

The V and J genes are TRBV10-3 and TRBJ2-2, with 14 bases that match TRBD2. Germline loops: CDR1 ENHRY, CDR2 SYGVKD. V shed 0 bases, J shed 7 bases, and the junction held 1 base outside the gene matches. This CDR3 is 16 amino acids long. In DNA, the CDR3 is TGTGCCATCAGTGAGTCTGGACTAGCGGGAGGCGGGGAGCTGTTTTTT. Residues: CAISESGLAGGGELFF.

There are a few counts of this clonotype. A clone one base away is much larger, so this may be a read error. Here the CDR3 reads CSAPARDRAGDTQYF. CDR3 sequence (DNA): TGCAGTGCTCCTGCCCGGGACAGGGCTGGGGATACGCAGTATTTT. The chain recombines TRBV20-1 with TRBJ2-3; 9 bases line up with TRBD1. The V gene's germline CDR1 is DFQATT and CDR2 SNEGSKA (reference sequence). Germline trimming cut 5 bases from V and 6 bases from J; bases unmatched to any gene: 12. This CDR3 is built from 15 residues.

The gene calls are TRBV6-2 or TRBV6-3 and TRBJ1-2; TRBD1 matches at 7 bases. This CDR3 is 19 amino acids long. The V gene's germline CDR1 is MNHEY and CDR2 SVGEGT. Losses at the gene ends were 0 bases for V and 5 bases for J; bases not matched to a gene: 18. CDR3 nucleotides: TGTGCCAGCAGTTACTCGTCCCATGCTACAGGGGTTTTATCGTATGGCTACACCTTC. Translated: CASSYSSHATGVLSYGYTF.

This clonotype was seen repeatedly, ten times or more. The chain links TRBV5-1 to TRBJ2-7, with 10 bases aligning to TRBD2. CDR1 and CDR2 from the germline V gene are SGHRS and YFSETQ. With 4 bases clipped from V and 6 bases from J, the junction kept 4 bases outside the gene matches. The CDR3 sequence is 13 residues long. The CDR3 DNA is TGCGCCAGCAGCCTAGCGGGAGTGGGCGAGCAGTACTTC. It specifies CASSLAGVGEQYF.

This clonotype was detected ten times or more. The chain combines TRBV2 with TRBJ1-6; maybe TRBD1 (6 bases). Trimming shortened V by 7 bases and J by 6 bases, and 13 bases separated the two germline ends. The V gene's germline CDR1 is SNHLY and CDR2 FYNNEI. This CDR3 region has 14 residues. This CDR3 reads CASIYLRGNSPLHF. The CDR3 region has the DNA TGTGCCAGCATCTACCTCAGGGGTAATTCACCCCTCCACTTT.

The sample holds a few counts of this clonotype. One junction end disagrees with the germline gene, perhaps due to a read error. The rearrangement joins TRBV29-1 to TRBJ2-7; D is undetermined. The CDR3 has 15 amino acids. Germline V gene data show CDR1 as SQVTM and CDR2 as ANQGSEA. The CDR3 is CSVEDKSVKGDERYF. Written as DNA, the CDR3 is TGCAGCGTTGAAGATAAATCGGTCAAGGGCGACGAGCGGTACTTC.

Comments on this clonotype: One base away lies a much larger clone, so this may be a sequencing read error. V usage is TRBV6-2 or TRBV6-3 and J usage is TRBJ2-3; 8 bases are shared with TRBD1. This CDR3 spans 13 amino acids. Germline lookup yields CDR1 MNHEY and CDR2 SVGEGT. J lost 4 bases, V lost 9 bases, and 6 bases had no gene match. The CDR3 DNA reads TGTGCCAGTGACAGGGGAGTTGCAGATACGCAGTATTTT. Protein product: CASDRGVADTQYF.

This chain connects TRBV2 to TRBJ2-7, with 7 nucleotides matching TRBD2. Losses at the gene ends were 2 bases for V and 6 bases for J; bases not matched to a gene: 16. This CDR3 has 17 residues. In germline, CDR1 is SNHLY, CDR2 FYNNEI. The CDR3 DNA sequence: TGTGCCAGCAGTGAAACTCGGGGGAATTGGGGGACTATCGAGCAGTACTTC. Protein sequence: CASSETRGNWGTIEQYF.

This clonotype was observed many times. V and J are TRBV10-2 and TRBJ2-1; possible D gene TRBD2, 6 bases. The length of the CDR3 is 17 residues. The ends were cut back, 7 bases at V and 0 bases at J, with 19 bases in the middle. Germline V gene lookup returns CDR1 WSHSY and CDR2 SAAADI. The CDR3 bases are TGCGCCAGCAACAAAAATAGCGGAGAGAGCTCCTACAATGAGCAGTTCTTC. As protein: CASNKNSGESSYNEQFF.

This clonotype was seen many times. The V and J genes are TRBV5-1 and TRBJ2-7; D unresolved. Per germline, CDR1 SGHRS and CDR2 YFSETQ. The V gene lost 0 bases and the J gene lost 2 bases, with 12 bases spanning the gap. The CDR3 spans 15 residues. CDR3 nucleotides: TGCGCCAGCAGCTTGGTCGCCAGGCGACCCTACGAGCAGTACTTC. Its translation: CASSLVARRPYEQYF.

In this sample, this clonotype turned up many times. The chain joins TRBV13 to TRBJ2-1, with 12 positions matching TRBD2. Germline V gives CDR1 PRHDT, CDR2 FYEKMQ (reference sequence). V dropped 3 bases and J dropped 1; count of bases not matched to a gene: 4. This CDR3 is 17 amino acids long. CDR3: CASSLTSGRWSYNEQFF. CDR3 bases: TGTGCCAGCAGCTTGACTAGCGGGAGATGGTCCTACAATGAGCAGTTCTTC.

The genes are TRBV5-1 and TRBJ2-1; TRBD1 agrees at 10 bases. This CDR3 spans 14 amino acids. From germline, CDR1 is SGHRS and CDR2 YFSETQ. Trimming cost V 4 bases and J 7 bases; bases outside gene matches: 5. CDR3 nucleotides: TGCGCCAGCAGCGCCGGGACAGGGGCGAATGAGCAGTTCTTC. Its translation: CASSAGTGANEQFF.